These T cell receptor beta chains were read from a single sample in a study of cytomegalovirus exposure and HLA in healthy donors. TCRdb's table, derived via immunoSEQ multiplex PCR, lists solely in-frame clones and lacks some. The sample has more than 95,000 clones, 83% seen once. The sample consisted of PBMCs. Source of these receptors: a man between 18 and 35 years old in good health and CMV-seronegative. Both conserved end residues are part of each CDR3.

v_call,j_call,cdr3_aa
TRBV23-1,TRBJ2-5,CASSENRGETQYF
TRBV4-1,TRBJ2-3,CASSQRLPGQGNTDTQYF
TRBV19,TRBJ2-7,CASSIQGRGYIYEQYF
TRBV6-5,TRBJ1-1,CASSDSGEKRTEAFF
TRBV19,TRBJ1-1,CASSIRGTGGLSEAFF
TRBV7-6,TRBJ2-3,CASSLVVGAGQAGDTQYF
TRBV2,TRBJ1-2,CASSESPGGYTF
TRBV9,TRBJ1-2,CASSETAYGYTF
TRBV7-2,TRBJ1-1,CASSLGSNRRTNTEAFF
TRBV6-5,TRBJ2-4,CASSRDRGFENIQYF
TRBV6-6,TRBJ2-1,CASLRTGTGMDNEQFF
TRBV28,TRBJ2-1,CASTRGKGTADYEQFF
TRBV9,TRBJ2-3,CASSLTGTSGRATDTQYF
TRBV6-6,TRBJ1-1,CASSYSTGGGTEAFF
TRBV4-2,TRBJ2-1,CASSQGQGRNDEQFF
TRBV29-1,TRBJ2-3,CSVARRAGPADTQYF
TRBV7-3,TRBJ2-1,CASSLMGRSNEQFF
TRBV18,TRBJ2-2,CASSPQGVTGELFF
TRBV5-4,TRBJ2-1,CASSSGTSGLNEQFF
TRBV11-2,TRBJ2-2,CASRPTSGRATGELFF
TRBV6-1,TRBJ1-2,CASSESPGVYGYTF
TRBV5-1,TRBJ1-5,CASSLGQGIEQPQHF
TRBV7-9,TRBJ1-1,CSSSLGSGGYGNTEAFF
TRBV6-5,TRBJ2-4,CASSYGRDRGNIQYF
TRBV28,TRBJ1-1,CASSLWGTGNTEAFF
TRBV7-2,TRBJ2-3,CASSLYLADTQYF
TRBV6-5,TRBJ2-7,CASSYKRSYEQYF
TRBV27,TRBJ1-2,CASSHGANYGYTF
TRBV19,TRBJ1-1,CASKGDRGAFF
TRBV30,TRBJ2-5,CAWTGGEAGEETQYF
TRBV5-1,TRBJ2-1,CASSLVGGSFSNEQFF
TRBV28,TRBJ1-1,CASTPGQPLNTEAFF